A single T cell receptor (beta chain) is shown here with its context. What this receptor recognizes is not known. Base-call qualities are not available, and no considerably larger clone is one nucleotide away. Via the germline V gene, CDR1 is MGHRA and CDR2 YSYEKL. The CDR3 holds 15 amino acids from the cysteine to the phenylalanine. This entry keeps only the CDR3 DNA: 45 bases, framed from base 1. At the junction V is shortened by 4 bases and J by 1 base, with 13 bases in between. The donors were a few dozen Caucasian individuals from Russia, aged 6 to 90 years, who were systemically healthy. Each donor gave around 9.5 milliliters of peripheral blood, collected into EDTA-treated Vacutainer tubes. PBMCs were isolated by Ficoll-Paque density-gradient centrifugation, with at least 7 million obtained per sample. Trizol reagent was used to extract total RNA from PBMCs, with at least 6 micrograms per sample. For every donor, flow cytometry on a PBMC aliquot measured the percentage of naive CD45RAhigh/CD27high T cells.

This entry comes from a study of blood T cells in healthy people across ages (dated by TCRdb to between 2015 and 2017). At the level of the whole study: In model experiments, template switching captured roughly one uniquely barcoded TCR beta cDNA molecule for every two T cells. Using deep sequencing normalized with unique cDNA molecular identifiers, the study measured how TCR beta repertoire diversity changes with age. The donors were divided into four age groups: young (average around 15 years), middle-aged (almost 40), aged (around 67) and long-lived (about 84). To avoid experimental bias, donors of different ages were randomly spread across the sequencing lanes. For two donors (one aged 18 to 29 and one aged 80 or older), the study analyzed two additional independent replicas of 1 million unique cDNA reads from the same blood draw. On the study overall, not on this receptor specifically: A strong correlation was found between observed TCR beta diversity and the percentage of naive T cells measured by flow cytometry. Estimates of total diversity based on one million sequenced T cells were regarded as lower bounds and as underestimates. Because profiling used bulk unsorted PBMCs, naive and antigen-experienced compartments could not be compared conclusively. Because the CMV infection status of the donors was unknown, age-related changes in expanded clonotypes may potentially have been confounded. Observed TCR beta diversity per million T cells fell roughly linearly with age, and a significant reduction was already apparent by age around 40. Compared with the aged group, more naive CD4+ T cells, fewer expanded clones and increased TCR diversity were shown by the long-lived group, suggesting age selection.

Receptor libraries were prepared by 5' RACE. Instrument used: Illumina HiSeq 2500. A second roughly 6 to 12 cycle PCR used a sample-barcoded 5' primer and a J-beta primer mix. A unique molecular identifier was introduced onto each TCR beta cDNA molecule by a template-switch 5' adaptor carrying 12 random nucleotides. At least 2.5 million CDR3-containing paired-end reads were obtained from each sample. The Mint cDNA synthesis kit, primed by a TRBC-specific oligonucleotide, was used to synthesize first-strand cDNA from all RNA. After uracil-DNA glycosylase treatment, a first 18-cycle PCR used universal primers M1SS and BC2_uni_R on all cDNA. Per the original workflow: Each sample was normalized by randomly selecting 1 million high-quality reads, each carrying a distinct molecular identifier. Reads sharing molecular identifiers were discarded rather than binned into consensus sequences. MiTCR, set to a Q25 quality threshold and the strictest error-elimination algorithm, was used for CDR3 identification, clonotype clustering and error correction. Lower-bound total TCR beta diversity was estimated with a nonparametric unseen species model using Euler transformation. The raw public reads went through TCRdb reprocessing: fastp at Q25, MiXCR clone calling, in-frame beta chains kept. When rows share a CDR3 protein, they turn into one entry using the most common DNA and genes. Here the V and J calls rest on TCRdb's processing, not on the authors' analysis. Across this sample there are 1 million to 1.2 million distinct CDR3 sequences, with less than 45% seen only once. The ten largest account for around 12% of the sample.

The sample comprised blood. The clonotype comes from a man aged 18-30 years in good health. In this chain, TRBV4-1 is recombined with TRBJ1-2; 6 matching bases give a weak D call of TRBD1. The bases read TGCGCCAGCAGCCTAAGGGGGGGCCGTAACTATGGCTACACCTTC. The resulting protein is CASSLRGGRNYGYTF.